Shown below are 30 T cell receptor beta chains from a single sample sequenced in a study of shared clonotypes between healthy human individuals. The table came from immunoSEQ multiplex PCR; TCRdb's copy has only in-frame clones and leaves some out. The sample records 1,400,000 or so clones, just under 99% being singletons. The sequenced sample consisted of naive CD4+ T cells sorted from blood. Subset meaning: CD45RA+ positively selected. The receptors come from a man aged 25 to 40 in good health.

The chain couples TRBV7-2 to TRBJ2-7; unclear D gene. The V end was cut by 3 bases, the J end by 7 bases, with 13 bases between. This CDR3 is built from 13 residues. Germline CDR1 and CDR2: SGHTA and FQGNSA. The CDR3 is CASSFGRLREQYF. Written as DNA, the CDR3 is TGTGCCAGCAGCTTCGGACGCCTACGAGAGCAGTACTTC.

The rearrangement uses TRBV5-6 and TRBJ2-1, with 8 bases matching TRBD2. J gave up 11 bases and V 4 bases, and 5 bases lay outside the gene matches. CDR1 and CDR2 (germline): SGHDT, YYEEEE. The CDR3 sequence is 12 residues long. The CDR3 DNA follows: TGTGCCAGCAGCATTATAGCGGGACAGCAGTTCTTC. Its translation is CASSIIAGQQFF.

V gene TRBV11-2 combines with J gene TRBJ2-3; D is perhaps TRBD2 (5 bases). Trimming pared 1 base from V and 8 bases from J, leaving 13 bases between. The CDR3 extends over 14 amino acids. CDR1 SGHAT and CDR2 FQNNGV come from the germline V gene. The CDR3 DNA follows: TGTGCCAGCAGCTTAGGCCCCTCTGGAGGTACGCAGTATTTT. This sequence encodes CASSLGPSGGTQYF. Complete variable domain (other parts from reference TRBV11-2 and TRBJ2-3): EAGVAQSPRYKIIEKRQSVAFWCNPISGHATLYWYQQILGQGPKLLIQFQNNGVVDDSQLPKDRFSAERLKGVDSTLKIQPAKLEDSAVYLCASSLGPSGGTQYFGPGTRLTVL.

This chain uses TRBV5-1 with TRBJ1-1; no definite D call. V lost 2 bases to trimming and J lost 1 base, with 6 bases between them. This CDR3 is 13 amino acids long. CDR1 is SGHRS, CDR2 YFSETQ, per germline. The CDR3 nucleotides read TGCGCCAGCAGCTTCAATAAGAACACTGAAGCTTTCTTT. Protein product: CASSFNKNTEAFF.

The chain couples TRBV6-6 to TRBJ2-2, with D unresolved. In germline, CDR1 is MNHNY, CDR2 SVGAGI (reference sequence). The CDR3 length is 13 residues. V gave up 0 bases and J gave up 1 base, with 0 bases separating them. The CDR3, as DNA: TGTGCCAGCAGTTACTCGAACACCGGGGAGCTGTTTTTT. Its protein product is CASSYSNTGELFF.

This rearrangement joins TRBV7-2 to TRBJ2-1; D is perhaps TRBD1 (5 bases). The V gene's germline CDR1 is SGHTA and CDR2 FQGNSA. The CDR3 has 16 residues. The V end was cut by 5 bases, the J end by 1 base, with 15 bases between. Here the CDR3 reads CASSPSRAASYNEQFF. Written as DNA, the CDR3 is TGTGCCAGCAGCCCAAGCAGGGCCGCATCCTACAATGAGCAGTTCTTC.

Concerning this clone: Other DNA sequences of this sample code for an identical CDR3. The rearrangement uses TRBV7-9 and TRBJ1-5; D not resolved. The V end was cut by 0 bases, the J end by 3 bases, with 6 bases between. Germline CDR1 is SEHNR and CDR2 is FQNEAQ (reference sequence). There are 14 residues in the CDR3. CDR3 loop: CASSLAGSNQPQHF. The CDR3 DNA reads TGTGCCAGCAGCTTAGCAGGTTCCAATCAGCCCCAGCATTTT.

This rearrangement joins TRBV7-9 to TRBJ1-1; the D gene is possibly TRBD1 (5 bases). V lost 4 bases and J lost 1, with 16 bases in between. CDR3 length: 16 residues. The V gene's germline CDR1 is SEHNR and CDR2 FQNEAQ (reference sequence). CDR3 amino acids: CASSSFRGNGNTEAFF. For the CDR3, the DNA is TGTGCCAGCAGCTCATTCCGGGGGAACGGGAACACTGAAGCTTTCTTT.

The chain combines TRBV9 with TRBJ1-1; D is unclear. The germline CDR1 and CDR2 sequences are SGDLS and YYNGEE. This CDR3 comprises 16 residues. Between the trimmed V and J ends, which lost 0 bases and 3 bases, there was a span of 15 bases. CDR3: CASSVATWMGDTEAFF. The CDR3 region has the DNA TGTGCCAGCAGCGTAGCTACATGGATGGGTGACACTGAAGCTTTCTTT.

The rearrangement uses TRBV4-1 and TRBJ1-1; D is unresolved. The CDR3 sequence is 16 residues long. Germline V gene sequence: CDR1 MGHRA, CDR2 YSYEKL. V was cut by 1 base and J by 0 bases, with 12 bases left in between. The CDR3 loop is CASSQASAQLNTEAFF. Here the CDR3 DNA reads TGCGCCAGCAGCCAAGCCTCGGCACAGTTGAACACTGAAGCTTTCTTT.

The rearrangement uses TRBV29-1 and TRBJ2-7, with 10 bases identical to TRBD2. Germline lookup yields CDR1 SQVTM and CDR2 ANQGSEA. V was clipped by 5 bases and J by 5 bases; unmatched bases: 6. The CDR3 spans 13 residues. In nucleotides, the CDR3 is TGCAGCGTTAAAGCGGGAGGGAACGACGAGCAGTACTTC. It specifies CSVKAGGNDEQYF.

V and J are TRBV6-5 and TRBJ1-1; D is uncertain. Trimming stripped 6 bases from V and 6 bases from J, with 20 bases between. There are 15 residues in the CDR3. The germline V gene encodes CDR1 MNHEY and CDR2 SVGAGI. The CDR3 bases are TGTGCCAGCAGCCGCCTGCGGACCGTGGAGGCTGAAGCTTTCTTT. This encodes CASSRLRTVEAEAFF.

The rearrangement links TRBV27 to TRBJ2-3; TRBD2 agrees at 11 bases. There are 13 residues in the CDR3. Germline CDR1 reads MNHEY; CDR2 reads SMNVEV (reference sequence). The V segment lost 7 bases and the J segment 14 bases; nucleotides outside the gene matches: 11. The DNA for the CDR3 is TGTGCCAGCATCGGGCTAGCGGGAGGTCTGTTGTATTTT. The encoded protein is CASIGLAGGLLYF.

CDR3: CASSQGPQGDEQFF. CDR3 DNA sequence: TGCGCCAGCAGCCAAGGCCCTCAGGGGGATGAGCAGTTCTTC. This chain joins TRBV4-1 and TRBJ2-1, with 7 bases that match TRBD1. The CDR3 has 14 amino acids. The V segment lost 1 base and the J segment 8 bases; nucleotides outside the gene matches: 5. The germline V gene has CDR1 MGHRA and CDR2 YSYEKL.

The rearrangement joins TRBV5-1 to TRBJ2-1, with 14 bases lining up with TRBD2. After removal of 4 bases from V and 7 bases from J, the junction contained 7 bases not matched to a gene. The CDR3 spans 16 residues. The germline CDR1 and CDR2 sequences are SGHRS and YFSETQ. This CDR3 reads CASSSGTSGSINEQFF. CDR3 nucleotides: TGCGCCAGCAGCAGCGGGACTAGCGGGAGTATTAATGAGCAGTTCTTC.

The gene calls are TRBV7-8 and TRBJ2-1, with D tentatively TRBD2 (7 bases). Trimming stripped 5 bases from V and 0 bases from J, with 14 bases between. The CDR3 has 16 amino acids. Germline V lookup: CDR1 SGHVS, CDR2 FQNEAQ. CDR3 nucleotide sequence: TGTGCCAGCAGCCCTAGGGGGGGGCACTCCTACAATGAGCAGTTCTTC. It is translated as CASSPRGGHSYNEQFF.

The gene calls are TRBV9 and TRBJ2-5, with D perhaps TRBD2 (5 bases). The CDR3 has 15 residues. With 6 bases removed from V and 2 bases from J, the gap between germline ends came to 17 bases. CDR1 SGDLS and CDR2 YYNGEE come from the germline V gene. The CDR3 sequence is CASTIGGSNQETQYF. CDR3 nucleotide sequence: TGTGCCAGCACTATAGGTGGGAGCAATCAAGAGACCCAGTACTTC.

The chain uses TRBV14 and TRBJ2-7; D is undetermined. CDR1 is SGHDN, CDR2 FVKESK, per germline. The CDR3 extends over 13 amino acids. Deletions cut 1 base from V and 3 bases from J, with 7 bases between. CDR3 in amino acids: CASSQVSIYEQYF. The CDR3 DNA is TGTGCCAGCAGCCAAGTTTCAATCTACGAGCAGTACTTC. The full variable domain, its missing parts supplied by reference TRBV14 and TRBJ2-7, is EAGVTQFPSHSVIEKGQTVTLRCDPISGHDNLYWYRRVMGKEIKFLLHFVKESKQDESGMPNNRFLAERTGGTYSTLKVQPAELEDSGVYFCASSQVSIYEQYFGPGTRLTVT.

The chain carries TRBV5-4 and TRBJ2-2; 13 bases match TRBD2. Germline V gene sequence: CDR1 SGHNT, CDR2 YYREEE (reference sequence). J lost 4 bases, V lost 3 bases, and 6 bases had no gene match. The CDR3 covers 17 residues. CDR3 in amino acids: CASSSELAGGSTGELFF. DNA of the CDR3: TGTGCCAGCAGCTCGGAACTAGCGGGAGGGAGCACCGGGGAGCTGTTTTTT.

J is TRBJ1-3 and V is TRBV7-6; TRBD1 matches 7 bases. The junction had 4 bases not matched to a gene; V was cut back by 5 bases and J by 0 bases. The CDR3 runs 15 residues. In germline, CDR1 is SGHVS, CDR2 FNYEAQ. CDR3 bases: TGTGCCAGCAGCCTTGACAGGGCCTCTGGAAACACCATATATTTT. It codes for CASSLDRASGNTIYF. Combining the CDR3 with reference TRBV7-6 and TRBJ1-3 gives the whole variable domain GAGVSQSPRYKVTKRGQDVALRCDPISGHVSLYWYRQALGQGPEFLTYFNYEAQQDKSGLPNDRFSAERPEGSISTLTIQRTEQRDSAMYRCASSLDRASGNTIYFGEGSWLTVV.

The rearrangement joins TRBV6-1 to TRBJ1-1; 7 bases match TRBD1. The CDR3 covers 15 residues. With 5 bases clipped from V and 5 bases from J, the junction kept 11 bases outside the gene matches. Germline V lookup: CDR1 MNHNS, CDR2 SASEGT. The CDR3 DNA is TGTGCCAGCAGTCGAATTTGGGACAGACAAACTGAAGCTTTCTTT. Translated: CASSRIWDRQTEAFF.

This chain connects TRBV7-2 to TRBJ1-3; tentatively, D is TRBD1 (5 bases). Per germline, CDR1 SGHTA and CDR2 FQGNSA. CDR3 length: 14 amino acids. The V end was cut by 2 bases, the J end by 2 bases, with 7 bases between. The CDR3 nucleotides are TGTGCCAGCAGCTTACTCAGGGCTGGAAACACCATATATTTT. Translation: CASSLLRAGNTIYF. Using reference TRBV7-2 and TRBJ1-3 for the parts outside the CDR3, the full variable domain is GAGVSQSPSNKVTEKGKDVELRCDPISGHTALYWYRQSLGQGLEFLIYFQGNSAPDKSGLPSDRFSAERTGGSVSTLTIQRTQQEDSAVYLCASSLLRAGNTIYFGEGSWLTVV.

The chain uses TRBV5-1 and TRBJ1-1; weak D call: TRBD1 (5 bases). Germline V lookup: CDR1 SGHRS, CDR2 YFSETQ. The V end lost 2 bases, the J end lost 4 bases, and 12 bases lay between the germline ends. The CDR3 runs 14 residues. The CDR3 loop reads CASSFGTYSTEAFF. The CDR3 coding sequence is TGCGCCAGCAGCTTTGGGACTTACAGCACTGAAGCTTTCTTT.

CDR3 DNA: TGTGCCAGCATGATGGCGGGAGGAGTAAAAAACAATGAGCAGTTCTTC. Translated, it gives CASMMAGGVKNNEQFF. This rearrangement joins TRBV6-6 to TRBJ2-1, with 8 positions matching TRBD2. Germline V gene data show CDR1 as MNHNY and CDR2 as SVGAGI (reference sequence). The CDR3 spans 16 residues. V lost 7 bases to trimming and J lost 5 bases; unmatched junction nucleotides: 13.

The chain couples TRBV11-3 to TRBJ2-7; possible D gene TRBD2, 5 bases. V was shortened by 1 base and J by 1 base, with 14 bases between the two germline ends. This CDR3 spans 16 amino acids. Germline CDR1 SGHNT, CDR2 YENEEA. The CDR3 protein is CASSLAHGKRSYEQYF. Written as DNA, the CDR3 is TGTGCCAGCAGCTTAGCCCACGGGAAACGGTCCTACGAGCAGTACTTC.

The chain couples TRBV11-3 to TRBJ2-1, with 7 bases that match TRBD1. This CDR3 spans 13 amino acids. The J segment lost 6 bases and the V segment lost 4 bases, leaving 3 bases of the junction unmatched. Germline loops: CDR1 SGHNT, CDR2 YENEEA. The CDR3 DNA reads as TGTGCCAGCAGCTGGGACAGCCCCAATGAGCAGTTCTTC. Its translation: CASSWDSPNEQFF.

The rearrangement joins TRBV29-1 to TRBJ1-3; 9 positions agree with TRBD1. This CDR3 contains 12 residues. CDR1 is SQVTM and CDR2 is ANQGSEA in the germline V gene. J was trimmed by 7 bases and V by 6 bases; bases with no gene match: 4. The DNA of the CDR3 is TGCAGCGTCCAGACAGGGGGGAACACCATATATTTT. This encodes CSVQTGGNTIYF. Filled out from reference TRBV29-1 and TRBJ1-3, the complete variable domain reads SAVISQKPSRDICQRGTSLTIQCQVDSQVTMMFWYRQQPGQSLTLIATANQGSEATYESGFVIDKFPISRPNLTFSTLTVSNMSPEDSSIYLCSVQTGGNTIYFGEGSWLTVV.

This clone was recorded once. This chain links TRBV6-4 with TRBJ1-1, with D tentatively TRBD1 (6 bases). Germline loops: CDR1 MRHNA, CDR2 SNTAGT. The germline V and J ends were trimmed by 7 bases and 3 bases, with 15 bases remaining between them. This CDR3 contains 14 residues. The DNA for the CDR3 is TGTGCCAGCAAACAGGGTGAGGAGTACACTGAAGCTTTCTTT. Encoded protein: CASKQGEEYTEAFF.

This chain joins TRBV6-5 and TRBJ2-1, with D maybe TRBD1 (6 bases). The CDR3 sequence is 15 residues long. V lost 6 bases to trimming and J lost 7 bases, with 19 bases between them. Germline values: CDR1 MNHEY, CDR2 SVGAGI. CDR3 coding DNA: TGTGCCAGCAGCCCCCTTCCGCAGGGGAGAAATGAGCAGTTCTTC. The encoded protein is CASSPLPQGRNEQFF.

V is TRBV7-9 and J is TRBJ2-2, with 11 nucleotides matching TRBD1. The V gene end was trimmed by 5 bases and the J gene end by 6 bases; junction bases not matched to a gene: 2. In germline, CDR1 is SEHNR, CDR2 FQNEAQ (reference sequence). The CDR3 consists of 14 residues. This CDR3 is CASSPGQGAGELFF. The CDR3 nucleotides read TGTGCCAGCAGCCCGGGACAGGGGGCCGGGGAGCTGTTTTTT.